This TCR beta chain was recorded in a study of T cells in Graves' hyperthyroidism and ophthalmopathy. This clonotype occurred many times. The investigators amplified TCR beta CDR3 regions from RNA transcripts. HTBI primers were employed in a first-round RT-PCR of the TCR CDR3. Using its own MiXCR run on the multiplex PCR reads, TCRdb lists one record per CDR3 protein. The sample has 450,000 to 700,000 distinct CDR3 sequences; 46% are singletons. The CDR3 contains 14 residues. Per the germline V gene, CDR1 is ENHRY and CDR2 is SYGVKD. J gave up 1 base and V 6 bases, and 4 bases lay outside the gene matches.

This clonotype originated in an adult woman with Graves' disease, either hyperthyroidism or ophthalmopathy (not recorded which). Sequencing used peripheral blood or thyroid tissue (not recorded which). This chain links TRBV10-3 with TRBJ1-1; 8 nucleotides agree with TRBD1. The CDR3 here is CAISDDRGNTEAFF. As DNA, the CDR3 is TGTGCCATCAGCGATGACAGGGGGAACACTGAAGCTTTCTTT.